This record looks at one T cell receptor (beta chain) sequence and its context. V was shortened by 1 base and J by 4 bases, with 9 bases between the two germline ends. CDR3 length equals 14 residues. Germline V CDR1 and CDR2: SGDLS, YYNGEE. The data derive from a study of T cell responses to AZD1222 COVID-19 vaccine. Profiling relied on immunoSEQ multiplex PCR, and the TCRdb table lists in-frame clones only, not all of them. The sample records roughly 150,000 clones, roughly nine tenths being singletons. The material was peripheral blood, obtained on day 0 of AZD1222 vaccination. The chain employs TRBV9 and TRBJ1-5; no firm D call. The source of this sequence is an adult in good health. Here the CDR3 reads CASSVSAGNQPQHF. The CDR3 DNA sequence: TGTGCCAGCAGCGTATCTGCGGGAAATCAGCCCCAGCATTTT.